One and the same sample provided the 7 T cell receptor beta chains below, sequenced in a study of cytomegalovirus exposure and HLA in healthy donors. Both 60 Vbeta primers and 13 Jbeta primers went into the PCR. Only in-frame clones appear in the TCRdb table, and some are missing; sequencing was by immunoSEQ multiplex PCR. The profile covers roughly 180,000 clones, with 84% appearing a single time and 0.8% to 1.3% taken by the ten largest. Sequencing was carried out using PBMCs. These TCRs come from a man aged 25 to 45 in good health and CMV-seronegative.

The chain employs TRBV13 and TRBJ2-7, with D perhaps matching TRBD1 (6 bases). CDR1 and CDR2 from the germline V gene are PRHDT and FYEKMQ (reference sequence). V lost 4 bases to trimming and J lost 3 bases, with 13 bases between them. The CDR3 totals 14 residues. The CDR3 spells CASSSTGFIYEQYF. Written as DNA, the CDR3 is TGTGCCAGCAGCTCCACAGGGTTTATCTACGAGCAGTACTTC.

This rearrangement joins TRBV27 to TRBJ2-7, with TRBD2 matching 7 bases. V dropped 2 bases and J dropped 6; count of bases not matched to a gene: 4. The CDR3 has 13 residues. Germline V gene lookup returns CDR1 MNHEY and CDR2 SMNVEV (reference sequence). CDR3 DNA: TGTGCCAGCAGTTTAATGGGAGGGGTCGAGCAGTACTTC. It codes for CASSLMGGVEQYF.

The chain recombines TRBV4-2 with TRBJ2-7, with TRBD2 matching 14 bases. V gave up 4 bases and J gave up 4 bases; unmatched junction bases: 9. Germline-derived CDR1 and CDR2 are LGHNA and YNFKEQ. The CDR3 is 17 amino acids. CDR3 sequence: CASSPEGLAGVRYEQYF. DNA of the CDR3: TGTGCCAGCAGCCCTGAGGGACTAGCGGGAGTACGATACGAGCAGTACTTC.

The chain joins TRBV28 to TRBJ2-5; D gene ambiguous. The CDR3 has 11 amino acids. CDR1 and CDR2 (germline): MDHEN, SYDVKM. V was trimmed by 6 bases and J by 11 bases, leaving 13 bases between them. The CDR3 nucleotides read TGTGCCAGCAGGTCAGGTTCCGTACAGTACTTC. It is translated as CASRSGSVQYF.

This chain links TRBV27 with TRBJ1-1; maybe TRBD1 (5 bases). Trimming left V 6 bases short and J 1 base short, with 12 bases between. Germline CDR1 MNHEY, CDR2 SMNVEV (reference sequence). This CDR3 spans 14 amino acids. The CDR3 is CASREWGGNTEAFF. The CDR3 nucleotides are TGTGCCAGCAGGGAATGGGGCGGGAACACTGAAGCTTTCTTT.

This chain links TRBV27 with TRBJ2-7, with D possibly being TRBD2 (5 bases). The CDR3 covers 15 residues. Germline V gene data show CDR1 as MNHEY and CDR2 as SMNVEV (reference sequence). The V and J ends lost 5 bases and 4 bases respectively, with 18 bases between them. CDR3 region: CASSPSTASGYEQYF. DNA for the CDR3: TGTGCCAGCAGTCCCTCGACTGCTTCGGGGTACGAGCAGTACTTC.

V is TRBV27 and J is TRBJ1-2; 11 bases are shared with TRBD1. J gave up 0 bases and V 5 bases, and 2 bases lay outside the gene matches. CDR1 MNHEY and CDR2 SMNVEV come from the germline V gene (reference sequence). This CDR3 spans 15 amino acids. CDR3 in amino acids: CASSPGQGANYGYTF. The DNA for the CDR3 is TGTGCCAGCAGTCCGGGACAGGGGGCTAACTATGGCTACACCTTC.